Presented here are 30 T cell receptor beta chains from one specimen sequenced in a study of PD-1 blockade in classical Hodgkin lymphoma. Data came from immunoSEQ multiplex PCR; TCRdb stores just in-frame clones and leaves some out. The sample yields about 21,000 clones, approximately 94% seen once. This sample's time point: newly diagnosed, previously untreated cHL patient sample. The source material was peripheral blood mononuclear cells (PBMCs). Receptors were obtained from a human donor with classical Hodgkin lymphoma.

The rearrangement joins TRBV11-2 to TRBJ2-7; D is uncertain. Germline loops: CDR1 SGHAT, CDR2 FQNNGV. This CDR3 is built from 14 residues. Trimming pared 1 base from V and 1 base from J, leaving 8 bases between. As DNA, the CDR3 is TGTGCCAGCAGCTTAGGGTTTCGTTCCTACGAGCAGTACTTC. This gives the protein CASSLGFRSYEQYF.

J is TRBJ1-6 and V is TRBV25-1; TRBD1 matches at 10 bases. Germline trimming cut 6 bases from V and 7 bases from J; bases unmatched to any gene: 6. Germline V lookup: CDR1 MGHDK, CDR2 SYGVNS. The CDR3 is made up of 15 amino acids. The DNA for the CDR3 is TGTGCCAGCAGCGACGGGGACAGGGGAAATTCACCCCTCCACTTT. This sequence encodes CASSDGDRGNSPLHF.

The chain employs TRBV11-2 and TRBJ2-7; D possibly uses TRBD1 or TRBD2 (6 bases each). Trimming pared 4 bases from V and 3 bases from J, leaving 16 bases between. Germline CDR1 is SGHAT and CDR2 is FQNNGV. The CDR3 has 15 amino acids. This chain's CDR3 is CASSSLLGGIYEQYF. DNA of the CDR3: TGTGCCAGCAGCTCCCTCCTAGGGGGGATCTACGAGCAGTACTTC. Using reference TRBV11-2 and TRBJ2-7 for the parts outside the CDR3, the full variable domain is EAGVAQSPRYKIIEKRQSVAFWCNPISGHATLYWYQQILGQGPKLLIQFQNNGVVDDSQLPKDRFSAERLKGVDSTLKIQPAKLEDSAVYLCASSSLLGGIYEQYFGPGTRLTVT.

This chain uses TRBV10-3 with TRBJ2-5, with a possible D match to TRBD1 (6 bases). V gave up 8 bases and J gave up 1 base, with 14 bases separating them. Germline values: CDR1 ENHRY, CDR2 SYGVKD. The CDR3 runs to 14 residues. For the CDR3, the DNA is TGTGCCATCGGCGGACAGACTACCCAAGAGACCCAGTACTTC. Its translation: CAIGGQTTQETQYF.

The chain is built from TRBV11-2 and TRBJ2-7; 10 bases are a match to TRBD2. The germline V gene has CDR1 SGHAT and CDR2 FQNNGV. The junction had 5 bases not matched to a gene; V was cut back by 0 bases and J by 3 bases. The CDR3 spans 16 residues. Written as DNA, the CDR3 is TGTGCCAGCAGCTTAGATGGTCTAGCGGGGGTCTACGAGCAGTACTTC. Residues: CASSLDGLAGVYEQYF.

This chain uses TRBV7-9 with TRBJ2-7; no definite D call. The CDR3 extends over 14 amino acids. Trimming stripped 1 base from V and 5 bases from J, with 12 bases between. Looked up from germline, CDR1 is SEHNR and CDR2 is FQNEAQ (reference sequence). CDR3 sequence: CASSLVQPPNEQYF. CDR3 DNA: TGTGCCAGCAGCTTAGTCCAACCCCCAAACGAGCAGTACTTC. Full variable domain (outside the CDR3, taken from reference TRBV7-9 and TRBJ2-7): DTGVSQNPRHKITKRGQNVTFRCDPISEHNRLYWYRQTLGQGPEFLTYFQNEAQLEKSRLLSDRFSAERPKGSFSTLEIQRTEQGDSAMYLCASSLVQPPNEQYFGPGTRLTVT.

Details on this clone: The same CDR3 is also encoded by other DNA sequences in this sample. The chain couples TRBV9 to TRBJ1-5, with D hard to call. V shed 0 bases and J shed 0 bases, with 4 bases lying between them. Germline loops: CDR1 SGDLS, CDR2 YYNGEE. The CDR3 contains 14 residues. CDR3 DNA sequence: TGTGCCAGCAGCGTAGGAAATAGCAATCAGCCCCAGCATTTT. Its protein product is CASSVGNSNQPQHF.

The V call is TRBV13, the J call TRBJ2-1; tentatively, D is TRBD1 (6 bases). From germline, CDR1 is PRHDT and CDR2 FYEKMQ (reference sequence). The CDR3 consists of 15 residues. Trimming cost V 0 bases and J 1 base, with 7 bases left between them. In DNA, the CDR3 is TGTGCCAGCAGCTTAGGGGGGGCTTCCTACAATGAGCAGTTCTTC. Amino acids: CASSLGGASYNEQFF.

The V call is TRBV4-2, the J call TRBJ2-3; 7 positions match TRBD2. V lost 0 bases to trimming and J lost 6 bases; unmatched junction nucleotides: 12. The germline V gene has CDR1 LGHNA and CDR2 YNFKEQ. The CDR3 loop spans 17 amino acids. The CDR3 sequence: CASSQELGGAGRDTQYF. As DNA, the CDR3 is TGTGCCAGCAGCCAAGAACTCGGAGGAGCGGGGAGGGATACGCAGTATTTT.

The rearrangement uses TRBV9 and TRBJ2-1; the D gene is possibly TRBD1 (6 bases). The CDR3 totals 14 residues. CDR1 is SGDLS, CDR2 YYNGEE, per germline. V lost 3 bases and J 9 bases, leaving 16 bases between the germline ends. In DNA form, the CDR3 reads TGTGCCAGCAGCGCCCGAGCAGGGGATAGTGAGCAGTTCTTC. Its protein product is CASSARAGDSEQFF. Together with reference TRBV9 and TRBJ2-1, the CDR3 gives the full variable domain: DSGVTQTPKHLITATGQRVTLRCSPRSGDLSVYWYQQSLDQGLQFLIQYYNGEERAKGNILERFSAQQFPDLHSELNLSSLELGDSALYFCASSARAGDSEQFFGPGTRLTVL.

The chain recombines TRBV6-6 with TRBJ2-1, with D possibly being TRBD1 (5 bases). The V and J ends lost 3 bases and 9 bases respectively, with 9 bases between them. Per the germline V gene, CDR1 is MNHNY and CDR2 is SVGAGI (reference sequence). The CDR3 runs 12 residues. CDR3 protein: CASSYHDSEQFF. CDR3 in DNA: TGTGCCAGCAGTTATCATGACAGTGAGCAGTTCTTC.

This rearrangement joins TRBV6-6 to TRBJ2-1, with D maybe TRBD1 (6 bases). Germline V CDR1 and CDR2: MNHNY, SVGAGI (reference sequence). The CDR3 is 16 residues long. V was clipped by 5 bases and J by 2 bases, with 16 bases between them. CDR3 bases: TGTGCCAGCAGTAAGACACAGGGATGGCCCTACAATGAGCAGTTCTTC. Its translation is CASSKTQGWPYNEQFF.

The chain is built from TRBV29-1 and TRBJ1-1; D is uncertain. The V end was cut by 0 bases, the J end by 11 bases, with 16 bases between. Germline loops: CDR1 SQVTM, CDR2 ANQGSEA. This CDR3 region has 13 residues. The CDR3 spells CSVEEVGGIGAFF. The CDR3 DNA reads TGCAGCGTTGAAGAAGTTGGCGGGATTGGGGCTTTCTTT.

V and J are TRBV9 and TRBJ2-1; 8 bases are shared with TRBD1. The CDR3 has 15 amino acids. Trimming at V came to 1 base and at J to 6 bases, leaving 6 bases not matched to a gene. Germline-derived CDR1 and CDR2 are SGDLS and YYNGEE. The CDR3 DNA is TGTGCCAGCAGCGTAAACCCGGGGACAGGCAATGAGCAGTTCTTC. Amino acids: CASSVNPGTGNEQFF.

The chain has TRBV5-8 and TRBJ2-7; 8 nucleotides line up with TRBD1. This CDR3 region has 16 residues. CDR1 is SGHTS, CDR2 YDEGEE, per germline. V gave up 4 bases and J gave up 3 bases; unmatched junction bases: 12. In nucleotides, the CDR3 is TGTGCCAGCAGCCCGCTTGGGGGAGACAGGGGCTACGAGCAGTACTTC. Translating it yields CASSPLGGDRGYEQYF.

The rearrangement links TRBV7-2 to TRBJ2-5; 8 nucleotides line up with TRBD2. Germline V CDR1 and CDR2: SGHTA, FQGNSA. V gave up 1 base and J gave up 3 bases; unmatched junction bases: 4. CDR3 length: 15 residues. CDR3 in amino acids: CASSLGGGGKETQYF. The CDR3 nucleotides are TGTGCCAGCAGCTTAGGGGGCGGGGGGAAAGAGACCCAGTACTTC.

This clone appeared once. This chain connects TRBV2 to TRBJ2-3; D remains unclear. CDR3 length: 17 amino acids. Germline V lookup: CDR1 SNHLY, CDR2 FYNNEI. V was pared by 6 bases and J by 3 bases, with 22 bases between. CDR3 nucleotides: TGTGCCAGCAGCCCTCAAAGGCCCCAGGTTGAGACAGATACGCAGTATTTT. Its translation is CASSPQRPQVETDTQYF. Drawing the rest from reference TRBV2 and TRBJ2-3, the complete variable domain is EPEVTQTPSHQVTQMGQEVILRCVPISNHLYFYWYRQILGQKVEFLVSFYNNEISEKSEIFDDQFSVERPDGSNFTLKIRSTKLEDSAMYFCASSPQRPQVETDTQYFGPGTRLTVL.

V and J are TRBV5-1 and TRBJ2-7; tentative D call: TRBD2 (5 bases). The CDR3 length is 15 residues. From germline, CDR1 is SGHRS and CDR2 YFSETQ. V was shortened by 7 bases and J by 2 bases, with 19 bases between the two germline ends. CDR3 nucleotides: TGCGCCAGCTCTTACGGGGTGACGGGGACCTACGAGCAGTACTTC. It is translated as CASSYGVTGTYEQYF.

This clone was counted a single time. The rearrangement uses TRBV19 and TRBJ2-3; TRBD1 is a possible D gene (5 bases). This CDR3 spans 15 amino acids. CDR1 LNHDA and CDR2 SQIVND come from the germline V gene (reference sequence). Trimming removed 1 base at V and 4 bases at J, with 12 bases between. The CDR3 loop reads CASSIGGEGADTQYF. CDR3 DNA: TGTGCCAGTAGTATAGGAGGCGAAGGGGCAGATACGCAGTATTTT.

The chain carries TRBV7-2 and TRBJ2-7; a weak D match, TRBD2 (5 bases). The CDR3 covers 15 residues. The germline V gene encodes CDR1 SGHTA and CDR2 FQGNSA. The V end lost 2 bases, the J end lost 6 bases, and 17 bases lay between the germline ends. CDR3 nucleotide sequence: TGTGCCAGCAGCTTAACGGGGTCCCTGGACCTCGAGCAGTACTTC. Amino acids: CASSLTGSLDLEQYF.

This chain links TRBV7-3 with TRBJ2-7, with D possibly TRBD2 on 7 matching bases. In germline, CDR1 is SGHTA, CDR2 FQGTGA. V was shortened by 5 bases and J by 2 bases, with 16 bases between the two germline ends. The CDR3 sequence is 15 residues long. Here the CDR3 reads CASSPGGGGPYEQYF. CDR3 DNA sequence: TGTGCCAGCAGCCCCGGGGGCGGGGGACCCTACGAGCAGTACTTC.

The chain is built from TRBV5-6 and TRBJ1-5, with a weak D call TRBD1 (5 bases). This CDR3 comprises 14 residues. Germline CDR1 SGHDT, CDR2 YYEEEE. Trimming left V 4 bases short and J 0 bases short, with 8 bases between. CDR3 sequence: CASSRQLSNQPQHF. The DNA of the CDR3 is TGTGCCAGCAGCCGACAGCTTAGCAATCAGCCCCAGCATTTT.

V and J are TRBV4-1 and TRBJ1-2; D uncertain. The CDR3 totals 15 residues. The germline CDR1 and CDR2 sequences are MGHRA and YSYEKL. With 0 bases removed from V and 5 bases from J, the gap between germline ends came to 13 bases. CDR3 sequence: CASSQDLQGVYGYTF. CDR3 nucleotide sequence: TGCGCCAGCAGCCAAGATCTTCAAGGAGTTTATGGCTACACCTTC.

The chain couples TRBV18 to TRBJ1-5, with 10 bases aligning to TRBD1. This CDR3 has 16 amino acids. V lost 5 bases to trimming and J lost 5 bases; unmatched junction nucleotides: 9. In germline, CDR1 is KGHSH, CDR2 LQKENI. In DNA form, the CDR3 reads TGTGCCAGCTCATCGACAGGGGGCCTCGGGGATCAGCCCCAGCATTTT. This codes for CASSSTGGLGDQPQHF.

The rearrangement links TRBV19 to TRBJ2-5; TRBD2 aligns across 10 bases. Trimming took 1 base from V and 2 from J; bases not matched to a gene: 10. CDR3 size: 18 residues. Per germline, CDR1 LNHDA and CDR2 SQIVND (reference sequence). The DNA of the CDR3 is TGTGCCAGTAGTATAGGGCCAGCGGGGGGGAGGGTGCAAGAGACCCAGTACTTC. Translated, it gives CASSIGPAGGRVQETQYF.

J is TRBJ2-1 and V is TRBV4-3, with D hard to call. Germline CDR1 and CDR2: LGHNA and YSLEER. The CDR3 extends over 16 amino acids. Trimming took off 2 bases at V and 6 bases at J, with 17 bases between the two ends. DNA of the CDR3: TGCGCCAGCAGCCAAAACCGGGCCTCACCTTTCAATGAGCAGTTCTTC. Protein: CASSQNRASPFNEQFF.

The CDR3 is CASSVPGLSGNTIYF. CDR3 nucleotide sequence: TGTGCCAGCAGCGTCCCGGGCCTATCTGGAAACACCATATATTTT. The chain joins TRBV9 to TRBJ1-3, with D unresolved. V dropped 2 bases and J dropped 1 base, with 10 bases sitting between them. CDR3 length equals 15 residues. Germline assignment: CDR1 SGDLS and CDR2 YYNGEE.

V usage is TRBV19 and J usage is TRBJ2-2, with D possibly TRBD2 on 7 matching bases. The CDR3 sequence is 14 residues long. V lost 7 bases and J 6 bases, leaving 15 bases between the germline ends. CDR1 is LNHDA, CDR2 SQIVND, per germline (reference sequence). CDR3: CASTMGGPPGELFF. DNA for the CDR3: TGTGCCAGTACAATGGGGGGGCCCCCCGGGGAGCTGTTTTTT. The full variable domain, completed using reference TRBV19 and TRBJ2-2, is DGGITQSPKYLFRKEGQNVTLSCEQNLNHDAMYWYRQDPGQGLRLIYYSQIVNDFQKGDIAEGYSVSREKKESFPLTVTSAQKNPTAFYLCASTMGGPPGELFFGEGSRLTVL.

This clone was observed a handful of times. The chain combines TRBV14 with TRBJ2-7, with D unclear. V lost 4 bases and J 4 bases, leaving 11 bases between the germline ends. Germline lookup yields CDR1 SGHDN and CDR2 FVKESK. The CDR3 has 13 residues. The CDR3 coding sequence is TGTGCCAGCAGCCCCCTGGTGGGGTACGAGCAGTACTTC. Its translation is CASSPLVGYEQYF.

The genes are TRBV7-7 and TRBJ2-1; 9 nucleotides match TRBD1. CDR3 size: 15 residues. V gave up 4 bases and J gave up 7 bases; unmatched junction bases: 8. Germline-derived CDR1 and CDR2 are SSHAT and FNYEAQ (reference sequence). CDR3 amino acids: CASSSGQGGQNEQFF. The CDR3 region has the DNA TGTGCCAGCAGCTCGGGACAGGGAGGCCAAAATGAGCAGTTCTTC. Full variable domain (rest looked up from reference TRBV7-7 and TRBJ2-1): GAGVSQSPRYKVTKRGQDVTLRCDPISSHATLYWYQQALGQGPEFLTYFNYEAQPDKSGLPSDRFSAERPEGSISTLTIQRTEQRDSAMYRCASSSGQGGQNEQFFGPGTRLTVL.